This T cell receptor (beta chain) appears in the sequencing data of a study of blood T cells in healthy people across ages. Healthy Caucasian individuals from Russia aged roughly 6 to 100 were enrolled as donors. This CDR3 comprises 13 residues. Deletions cut 1 base from V and 4 bases from J, with 7 bases between. Germline CDR1 and CDR2: LGHDT and YNNKEL (reference sequence). A sample-barcoded 5' primer and a J-beta primer mix were used in a second PCR of about 7 to 12 cycles. TCRdb independently ran MiXCR on the 5' RACE reads; one entry per CDR3 protein. The sample gives 550,000 to 750,000 distinct CDR3 sequences, around 21% of which show up once; 3.6% is in the top ten.

Specimen: blood. The chain joins TRBV3-1 to TRBJ2-5; the D gene could be TRBD1 or TRBD2 (5 bases each). This TCR derives from a man between 65 and 85 years old in good health. CDR3 nucleotides: TGTGCCAGCAGCCAAGCCGGGGCAGAGACCCAGTACTTC. This sequence encodes CASSQAGAETQYF.